This entry describes one T cell receptor (beta chain). No antigen is known for it. The sample belongs to a study of cytomegalovirus exposure and HLA in healthy donors. Study-level findings and limits: Later work showed greater clonal expansion in HLA-associated TCR beta chains than in equally common others. In a later analysis, a genetic analysis reported fewer productive-TCR N-insertions in an Asian-associated ancestry cluster than the cohort average.

Healthy bone marrow donors supplied every sample. V was clipped by 3 bases and J by 3 bases, with 15 bases between them. In germline, CDR1 is ENHRY, CDR2 SYGVKD. The CDR3 extends over 16 amino acids. With 60 Vbeta and 13 Jbeta primers, the PCR was carried out. The table came from immunoSEQ multiplex PCR; TCRdb's copy has only in-frame clones and leaves some out. The sample lists around 190,000 clones, around 80% occurring once. Material for sequencing was PBMCs. This clonotype originated in a woman aged 40 to 49 in good health and CMV-seronegative. The chain carries TRBV10-3 and TRBJ1-3; D is perhaps TRBD1 (5 bases). CDR3 region: CAISDGGVIGGNTIYF. CDR3 sequence (DNA): TGTGCCATCAGTGATGGAGGGGTCATTGGTGGAAACACCATATATTTT.